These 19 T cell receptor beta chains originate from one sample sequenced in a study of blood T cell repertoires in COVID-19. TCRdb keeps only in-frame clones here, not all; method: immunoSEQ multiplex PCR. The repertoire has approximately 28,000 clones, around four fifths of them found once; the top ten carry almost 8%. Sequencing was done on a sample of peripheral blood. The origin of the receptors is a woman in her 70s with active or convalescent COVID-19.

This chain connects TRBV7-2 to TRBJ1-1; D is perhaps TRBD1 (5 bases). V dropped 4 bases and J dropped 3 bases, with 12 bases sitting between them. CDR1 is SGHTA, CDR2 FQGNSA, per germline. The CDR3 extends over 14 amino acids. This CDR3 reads CASSWRGRDTEAFF. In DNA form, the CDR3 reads TGTGCCAGCAGCTGGCGGGGCAGGGACACTGAAGCTTTCTTT.

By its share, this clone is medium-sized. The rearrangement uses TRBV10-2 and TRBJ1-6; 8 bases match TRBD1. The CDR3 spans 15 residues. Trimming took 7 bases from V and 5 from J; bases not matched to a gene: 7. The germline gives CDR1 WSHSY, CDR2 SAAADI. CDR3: CASMEQGVNNSPLHF. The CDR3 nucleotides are TGCGCCAGCATGGAACAGGGGGTTAATAATTCACCCCTCCACTTT.

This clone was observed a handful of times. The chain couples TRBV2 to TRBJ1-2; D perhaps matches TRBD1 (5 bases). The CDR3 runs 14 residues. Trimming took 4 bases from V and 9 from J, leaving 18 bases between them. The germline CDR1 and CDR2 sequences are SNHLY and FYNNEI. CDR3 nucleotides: TGTGCCAGCAGTGCCGTGCAGGGCCTAAGGAGCTACACCTTC. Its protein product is CASSAVQGLRSYTF.

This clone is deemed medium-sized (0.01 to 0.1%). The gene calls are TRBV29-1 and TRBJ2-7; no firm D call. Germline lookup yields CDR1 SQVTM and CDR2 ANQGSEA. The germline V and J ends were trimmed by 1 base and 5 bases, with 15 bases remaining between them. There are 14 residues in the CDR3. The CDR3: CSVEGSQSADEQYF. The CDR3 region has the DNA TGCAGCGTTGAAGGGAGTCAGTCGGCGGACGAGCAGTACTTC.

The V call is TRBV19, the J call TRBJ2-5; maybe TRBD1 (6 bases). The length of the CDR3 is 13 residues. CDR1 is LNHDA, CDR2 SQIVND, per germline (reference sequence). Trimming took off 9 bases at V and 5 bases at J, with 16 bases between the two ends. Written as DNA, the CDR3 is TGTGCCAGCAAGAACCACAGGGACGAGACCCAGTACTTC. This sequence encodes CASKNHRDETQYF.

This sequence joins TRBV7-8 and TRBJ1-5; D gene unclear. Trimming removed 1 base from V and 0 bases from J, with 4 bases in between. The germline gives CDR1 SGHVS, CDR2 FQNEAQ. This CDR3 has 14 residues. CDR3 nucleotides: TGTGCCAGCAGCTTAGGAGCTAGCAATCAGCCCCAGCATTTT. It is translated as CASSLGASNQPQHF.

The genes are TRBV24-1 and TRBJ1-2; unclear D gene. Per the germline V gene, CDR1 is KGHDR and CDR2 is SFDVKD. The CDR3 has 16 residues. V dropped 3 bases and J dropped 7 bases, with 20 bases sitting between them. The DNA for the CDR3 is TGTGCCACCAGTGATCCCTACCGAGGACTTGAGGGTGGCTACACCTTC. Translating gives CATSDPYRGLEGGYTF.

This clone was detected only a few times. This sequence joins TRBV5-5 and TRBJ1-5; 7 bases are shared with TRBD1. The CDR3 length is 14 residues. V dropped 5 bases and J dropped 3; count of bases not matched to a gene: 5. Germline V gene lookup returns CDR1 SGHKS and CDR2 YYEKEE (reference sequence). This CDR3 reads CASRQGVTNQPQHF. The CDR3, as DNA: TGTGCCAGCAGGCAGGGGGTTACCAATCAGCCCCAGCATTTT.

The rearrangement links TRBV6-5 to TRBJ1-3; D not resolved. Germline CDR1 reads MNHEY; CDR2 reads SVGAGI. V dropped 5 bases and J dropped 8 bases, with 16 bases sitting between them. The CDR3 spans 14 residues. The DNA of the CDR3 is TGTGCCAGCAGTCTCCAGGCCAGAGACGACACCATATATTTT. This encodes CASSLQARDDTIYF.

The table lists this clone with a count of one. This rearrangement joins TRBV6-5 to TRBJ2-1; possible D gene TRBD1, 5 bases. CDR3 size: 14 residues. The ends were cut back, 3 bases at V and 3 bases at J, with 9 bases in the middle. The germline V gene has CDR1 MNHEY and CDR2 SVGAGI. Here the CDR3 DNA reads TGTGCCAGCAGTTATCCAGGGTACTACAATGAGCAGTTCTTC. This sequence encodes CASSYPGYYNEQFF.

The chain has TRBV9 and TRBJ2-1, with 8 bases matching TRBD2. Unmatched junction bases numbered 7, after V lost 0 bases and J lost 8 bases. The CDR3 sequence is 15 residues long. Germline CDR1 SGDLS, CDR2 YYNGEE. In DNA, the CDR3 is TGTGCCAGCAGCGTAGCAACTAGCGGCTGGTATGAGCAGTTCTTC. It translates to CASSVATSGWYEQFF.

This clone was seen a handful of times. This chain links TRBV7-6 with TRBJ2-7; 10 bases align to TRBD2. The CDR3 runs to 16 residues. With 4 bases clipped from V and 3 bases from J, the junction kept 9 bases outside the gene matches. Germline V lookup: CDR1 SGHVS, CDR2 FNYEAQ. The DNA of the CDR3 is TGTGCCAGCAGCTCATTGGGGGCTAGCGGGAGCTACGAGCAGTACTTC. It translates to CASSSLGASGSYEQYF. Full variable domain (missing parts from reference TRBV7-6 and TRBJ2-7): GAGVSQSPRYKVTKRGQDVALRCDPISGHVSLYWYRQALGQGPEFLTYFNYEAQQDKSGLPNDRFSAERPEGSISTLTIQRTEQRDSAMYRCASSSLGASGSYEQYFGPGTRLTVT.

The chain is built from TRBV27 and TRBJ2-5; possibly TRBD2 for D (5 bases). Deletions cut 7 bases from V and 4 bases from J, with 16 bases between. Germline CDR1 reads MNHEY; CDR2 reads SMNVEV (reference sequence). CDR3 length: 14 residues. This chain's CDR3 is CASKPLGPSETQYF. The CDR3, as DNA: TGTGCCAGCAAGCCACTAGGACCGTCAGAGACCCAGTACTTC.

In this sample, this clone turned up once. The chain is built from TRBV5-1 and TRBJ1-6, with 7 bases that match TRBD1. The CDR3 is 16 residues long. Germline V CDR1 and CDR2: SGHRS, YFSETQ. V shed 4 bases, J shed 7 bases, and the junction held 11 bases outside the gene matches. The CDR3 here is CASSPAAGTANSPLHF. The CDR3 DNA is TGCGCCAGCAGCCCGGCCGCCGGGACAGCCAATTCACCCCTCCACTTT. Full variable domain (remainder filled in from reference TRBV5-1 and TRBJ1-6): KAGVTQTPRYLIKTRGQQVTLSCSPISGHRSVSWYQQTPGQGLQFLFEYFSETQRNKGNFPGRFSGRQFSNSRSEMNVSTLELGDSALYLCASSPAAGTANSPLHFGNGTRLTVT.

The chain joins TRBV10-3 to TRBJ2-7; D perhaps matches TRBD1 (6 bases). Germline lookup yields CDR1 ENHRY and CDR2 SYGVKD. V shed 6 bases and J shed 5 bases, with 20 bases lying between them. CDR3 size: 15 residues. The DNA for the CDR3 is TGTGCCATCAGGGGATCCCCGGGACAATGGGACGAGCAGTACTTC. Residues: CAIRGSPGQWDEQYF.

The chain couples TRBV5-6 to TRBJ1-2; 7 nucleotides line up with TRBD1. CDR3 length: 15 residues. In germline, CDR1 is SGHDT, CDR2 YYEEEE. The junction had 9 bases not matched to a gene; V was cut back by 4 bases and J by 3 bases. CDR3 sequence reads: CASSPRTGLDYGYTF. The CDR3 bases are TGTGCCAGCAGCCCCCGGACAGGATTGGACTATGGCTACACCTTC. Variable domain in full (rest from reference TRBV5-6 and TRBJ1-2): DAGVTQSPTHLIKTRGQQVTLRCSPKSGHDTVSWYQQALGQGPQFIFQYYEEEERQRGNFPDRFSGHQFPNYSSELNVNALLLGDSALYLCASSPRTGLDYGYTFGSGTRLTVV.

This CDR3 reads CASSQEGQGYNSPLHF. CDR3 DNA: TGTGCCAGCAGCCAAGAAGGACAGGGATATAATTCACCCCTCCACTTT. V and J are TRBV3-1 (or the pseudogene TRBV3-2) and TRBJ1-6; 8 bases match TRBD1. Germline CDR1 and CDR2: LGHDT and YNNKEL (reference sequence). Trimming took 0 bases from V and 4 from J; bases not matched to a gene: 2. The CDR3 extends over 16 amino acids.

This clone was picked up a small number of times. The CDR3 loop is CASSLEYNLGERVNYGYTF. The CDR3, as DNA: TGTGCCAGCAGCTTAGAGTACAATCTGGGGGAGCGGGTCAACTATGGCTACACCTTC. The J gene is TRBJ1-2, the V gene TRBV7-8; D might be TRBD1 (5 bases). CDR1 is SGHVS, CDR2 FQNEAQ, per germline. The CDR3 runs to 19 residues. V lost 1 base, J lost 2 bases, and 23 bases lay in between.

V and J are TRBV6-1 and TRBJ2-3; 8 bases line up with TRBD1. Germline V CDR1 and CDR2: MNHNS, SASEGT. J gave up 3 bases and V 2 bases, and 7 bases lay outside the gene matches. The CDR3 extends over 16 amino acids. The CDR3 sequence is CASSEIRTGITDTQYF. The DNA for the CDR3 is TGTGCCAGCAGTGAAATCAGGACAGGGATAACAGATACGCAGTATTTT.